This T cell receptor beta chain came from a study of blood T cell repertoires in COVID-19. The V gene's germline CDR1 is SQVTM and CDR2 ANQGSEA. V lost 6 bases to trimming and J lost 0 bases, with 16 bases between them. This CDR3 is built from 15 residues. In the original analysis: Reference gene primer amplification yielded estimated nucleated cell counts. Assay: immunoSEQ multiplex PCR; the TCRdb copy retains only in-frame clones and omits some. That table furnishes V, J and clone size, whereas the DNA furnished D and trimming. The data contain about 140,000 clones, over 60% of them singletons. The chain employs TRBV29-1 and TRBJ2-3, with D possibly matching TRBD1 (6 bases). The source of this sequence is a man at least 80 years old with acute or convalescent COVID-19. The sequenced sample consisted of peripheral blood. The CDR3 region is CSVAAWDKSTDTQYF. The DNA of the CDR3 is TGCAGCGTCGCCGCTTGGGACAAGAGCACAGATACGCAGTATTTT.